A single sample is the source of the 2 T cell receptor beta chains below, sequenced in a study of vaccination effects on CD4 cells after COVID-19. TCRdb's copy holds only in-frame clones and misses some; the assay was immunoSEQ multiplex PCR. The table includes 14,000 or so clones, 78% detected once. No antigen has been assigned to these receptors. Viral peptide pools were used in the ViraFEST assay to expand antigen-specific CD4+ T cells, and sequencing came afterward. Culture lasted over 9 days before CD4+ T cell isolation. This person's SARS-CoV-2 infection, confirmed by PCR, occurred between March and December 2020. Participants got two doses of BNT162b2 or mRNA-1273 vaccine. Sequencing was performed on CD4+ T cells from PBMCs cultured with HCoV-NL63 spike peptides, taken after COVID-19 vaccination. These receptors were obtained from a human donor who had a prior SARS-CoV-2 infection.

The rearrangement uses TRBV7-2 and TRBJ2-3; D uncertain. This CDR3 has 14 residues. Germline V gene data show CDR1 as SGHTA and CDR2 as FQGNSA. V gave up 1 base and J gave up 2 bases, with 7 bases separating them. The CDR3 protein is CASSLVGYTDTQYF. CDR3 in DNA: TGTGCCAGCAGCTTAGTGGGCTACACAGATACGCAGTATTTT.

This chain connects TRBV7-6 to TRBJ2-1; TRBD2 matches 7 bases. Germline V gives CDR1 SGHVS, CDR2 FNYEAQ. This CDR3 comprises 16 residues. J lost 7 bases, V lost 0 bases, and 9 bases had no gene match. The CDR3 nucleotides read TGTGCCAGCAGCTTAGCGACTAGCACATCCGCAAATGAGCAGTTCTTC. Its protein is CASSLATSTSANEQFF.